This TCR beta chain originates from a study of technical replicates of blood from several donors. Germline V lookup: CDR1 ENHRY, CDR2 SYGVKD. The CDR3 runs 15 residues. Trimming stripped 0 bases from V and 4 bases from J, with 10 bases between. Here immunoSEQ multiplex PCR was the method, and the copy in TCRdb shows in-frame clones only, minus some. The table shows around 100,000 clones, with less than 95% occurring only once. The source of this sequence is a human donor in good health. The V and J genes are TRBV10-3 and TRBJ1-5, with a tentative D call TRBD1 (5 bases). The sequenced sample was T cells isolated from PBMCs. CDR3 region: CAISESGGVNQPQHF. The CDR3, as DNA: TGTGCCATCAGTGAGTCCGGGGGGGTGAATCAGCCCCAGCATTTT.